This T cell receptor (beta chain) was identified during a study of blood T cell repertoires in COVID-19. Overall study: COVID-19 samples collected from the United States, Italy and Spain covered acute and convalescent phases. Sample material is recorded as cDNA or gDNA derived from T cells, B-cell-depleted T cells, or PBMCs.

Germline V CDR1 and CDR2: SNHLY, FYNNEI. There are 14 residues in the CDR3. V was pared by 0 bases and J by 4 bases, with 7 bases between. Per the authors' pipeline: Amplification of reference gene primers provided the estimated nucleated cell counts. Some clones are missing from TCRdb's copy, which holds only in-frame ones; the method was immunoSEQ multiplex PCR. V and J calls and clone size are those listed in that table; D and trimming were worked out from the DNA. This sample has roughly 180,000 clones, with approximately 80% found just once. This chain joins TRBV2 and TRBJ1-3, with D hard to call. The sequence was collected from a human donor in a cohort sampled during active COVID-19. The sequenced material came from peripheral blood. The CDR3 loop is CASSEAAQGNTIYF. DNA of the CDR3: TGTGCCAGCAGTGAAGCTGCTCAGGGAAACACCATATATTTT.